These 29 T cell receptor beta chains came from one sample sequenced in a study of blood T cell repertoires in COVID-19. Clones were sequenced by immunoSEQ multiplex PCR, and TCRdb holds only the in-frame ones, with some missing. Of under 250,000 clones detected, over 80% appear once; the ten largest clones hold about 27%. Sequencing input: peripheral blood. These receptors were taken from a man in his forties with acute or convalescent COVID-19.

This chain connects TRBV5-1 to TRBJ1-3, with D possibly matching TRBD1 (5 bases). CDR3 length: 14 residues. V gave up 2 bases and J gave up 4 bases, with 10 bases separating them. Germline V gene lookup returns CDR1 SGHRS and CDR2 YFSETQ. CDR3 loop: CASSFSDNGNTIYF. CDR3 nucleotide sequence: TGCGCCAGCAGCTTCTCGGACAACGGAAACACCATATATTTT.

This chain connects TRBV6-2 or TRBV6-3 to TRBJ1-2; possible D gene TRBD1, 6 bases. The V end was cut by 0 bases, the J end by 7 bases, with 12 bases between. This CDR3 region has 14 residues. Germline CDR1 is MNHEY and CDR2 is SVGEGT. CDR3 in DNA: TGTGCCAGCAGTTACTCTACAGGGAGCGGTGGCTACACCTTC. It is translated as CASSYSTGSGGYTF.

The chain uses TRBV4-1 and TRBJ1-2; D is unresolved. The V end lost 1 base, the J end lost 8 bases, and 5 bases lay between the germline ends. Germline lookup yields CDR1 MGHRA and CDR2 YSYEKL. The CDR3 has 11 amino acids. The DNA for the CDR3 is TGCGCCAGCAGCCAAGCTGGCGGCTACACCTTC. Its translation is CASSQAGGYTF.

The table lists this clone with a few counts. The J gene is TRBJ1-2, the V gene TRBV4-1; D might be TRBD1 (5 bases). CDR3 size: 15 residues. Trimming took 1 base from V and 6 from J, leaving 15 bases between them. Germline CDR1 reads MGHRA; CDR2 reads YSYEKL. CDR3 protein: CASSQGGREADGYTF. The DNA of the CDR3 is TGCGCCAGCAGCCAAGGCGGCAGGGAGGCGGATGGCTACACCTTC.

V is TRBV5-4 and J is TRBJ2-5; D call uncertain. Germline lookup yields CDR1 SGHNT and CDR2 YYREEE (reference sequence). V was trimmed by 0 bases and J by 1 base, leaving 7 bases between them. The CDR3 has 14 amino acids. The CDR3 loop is CASSLVPGQETQYF. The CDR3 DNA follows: TGTGCCAGCAGCTTGGTGCCAGGCCAAGAGACCCAGTACTTC.

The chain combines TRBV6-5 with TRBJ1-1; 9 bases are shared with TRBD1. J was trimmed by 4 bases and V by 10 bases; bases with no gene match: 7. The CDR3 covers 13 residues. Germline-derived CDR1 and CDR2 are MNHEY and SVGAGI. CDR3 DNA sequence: TGTGCCACCGACAGGGGGGCCATCACTGAAGCTTTCTTT. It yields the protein CATDRGAITEAFF.

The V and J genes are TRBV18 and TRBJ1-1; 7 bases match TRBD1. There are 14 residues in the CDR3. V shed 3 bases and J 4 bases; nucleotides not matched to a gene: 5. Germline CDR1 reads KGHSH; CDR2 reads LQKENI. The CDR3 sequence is CASSPGTEATEAFF. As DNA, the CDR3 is TGTGCCAGCTCACCGGGGACAGAGGCCACTGAAGCTTTCTTT.

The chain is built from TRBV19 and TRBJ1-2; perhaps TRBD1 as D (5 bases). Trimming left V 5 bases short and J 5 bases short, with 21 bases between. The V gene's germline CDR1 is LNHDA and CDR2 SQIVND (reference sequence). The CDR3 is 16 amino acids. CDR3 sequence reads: CASSRDSGGLRYGYTF. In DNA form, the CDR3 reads TGTGCCAGTAGTCGAGACTCCGGGGGATTACGGTATGGCTACACCTTC. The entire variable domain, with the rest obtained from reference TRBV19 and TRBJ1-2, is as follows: DGGITQSPKYLFRKEGQNVTLSCEQNLNHDAMYWYRQDPGQGLRLIYYSQIVNDFQKGDIAEGYSVSREKKESFPLTVTSAQKNPTAFYLCASSRDSGGLRYGYTFGSGTRLTVV.

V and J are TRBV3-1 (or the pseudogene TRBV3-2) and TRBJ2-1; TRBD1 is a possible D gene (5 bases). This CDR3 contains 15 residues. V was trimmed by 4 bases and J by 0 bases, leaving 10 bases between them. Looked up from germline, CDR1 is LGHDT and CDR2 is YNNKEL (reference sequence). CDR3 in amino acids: CASSLGLSSYNEQFF. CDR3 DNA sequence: TGTGCCAGCAGCCTGGGGCTATCCTCCTACAATGAGCAGTTCTTC.

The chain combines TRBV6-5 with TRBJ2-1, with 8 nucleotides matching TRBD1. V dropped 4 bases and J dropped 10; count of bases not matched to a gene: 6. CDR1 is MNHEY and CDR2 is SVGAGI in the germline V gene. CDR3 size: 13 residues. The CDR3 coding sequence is TGTGCCAGCAGTTCCGGACAGGGCCGCGAGCAGTTCTTC. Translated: CASSSGQGREQFF.

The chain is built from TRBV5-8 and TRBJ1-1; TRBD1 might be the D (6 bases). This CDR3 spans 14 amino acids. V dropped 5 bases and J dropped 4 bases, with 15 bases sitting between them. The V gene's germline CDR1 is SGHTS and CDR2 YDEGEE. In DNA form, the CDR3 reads TGTGCCAGCAGTAACAGGGCCCGATTCACTGAAGCTTTCTTT. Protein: CASSNRARFTEAFF.

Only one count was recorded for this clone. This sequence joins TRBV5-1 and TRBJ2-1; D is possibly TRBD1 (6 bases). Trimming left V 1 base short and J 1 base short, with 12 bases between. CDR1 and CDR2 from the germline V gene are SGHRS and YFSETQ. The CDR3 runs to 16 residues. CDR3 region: CASSLTGTQSYNEQFF. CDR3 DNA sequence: TGCGCCAGCAGCTTGACCGGGACACAGTCCTACAATGAGCAGTTCTTC.

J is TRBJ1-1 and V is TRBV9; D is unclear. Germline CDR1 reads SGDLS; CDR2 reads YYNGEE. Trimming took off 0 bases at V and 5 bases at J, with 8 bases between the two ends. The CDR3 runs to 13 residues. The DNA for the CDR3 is TGTGCCAGCAGCGTAGGATCGGGAACTGAAGCTTTCTTT. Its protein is CASSVGSGTEAFF.

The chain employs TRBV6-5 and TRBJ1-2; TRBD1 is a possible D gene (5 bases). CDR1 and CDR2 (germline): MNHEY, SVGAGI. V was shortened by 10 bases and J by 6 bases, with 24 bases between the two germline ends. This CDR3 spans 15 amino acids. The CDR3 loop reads CATGPYSGSWDGYTF. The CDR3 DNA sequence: TGTGCCACAGGACCGTACTCAGGGTCCTGGGATGGCTACACCTTC.

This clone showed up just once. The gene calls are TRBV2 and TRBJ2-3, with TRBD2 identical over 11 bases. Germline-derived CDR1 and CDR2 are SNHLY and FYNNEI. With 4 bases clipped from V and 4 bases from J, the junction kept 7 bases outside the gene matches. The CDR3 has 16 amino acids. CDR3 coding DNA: TGTGCCAGCAGTGGTTTGGTAGCGGGAGGGGCAGATACGCAGTATTTT. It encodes CASSGLVAGGADTQYF.

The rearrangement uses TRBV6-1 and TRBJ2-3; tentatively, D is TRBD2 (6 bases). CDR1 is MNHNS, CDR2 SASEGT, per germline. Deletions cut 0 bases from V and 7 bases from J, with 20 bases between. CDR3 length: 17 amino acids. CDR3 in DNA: TGTGCCAGCAGTGAAGCGCAGGGACTGTACGAAACCTATACGCAGTATTTT. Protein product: CASSEAQGLYETYTQYF.

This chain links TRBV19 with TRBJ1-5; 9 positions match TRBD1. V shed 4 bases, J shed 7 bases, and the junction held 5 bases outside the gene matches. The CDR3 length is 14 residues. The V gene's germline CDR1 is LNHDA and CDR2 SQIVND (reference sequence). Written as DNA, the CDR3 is TGTGCCAGTAGTAACAGGGGGCGCGGACAGCCCCAGCATTTT. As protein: CASSNRGRGQPQHF.

CDR3 sequence reads: CASRDRGRKRDTQYF. For the CDR3, the DNA is TGTGCCAGCCGGGACAGGGGGCGCAAAAGAGATACGCAGTATTTT. The chain joins TRBV6-5 to TRBJ2-3; 12 bases align to TRBD1. Per the germline V gene, CDR1 is MNHEY and CDR2 is SVGAGI. The CDR3 is 15 amino acids. The J segment lost 5 bases and the V segment lost 8 bases, leaving 8 bases of the junction unmatched.

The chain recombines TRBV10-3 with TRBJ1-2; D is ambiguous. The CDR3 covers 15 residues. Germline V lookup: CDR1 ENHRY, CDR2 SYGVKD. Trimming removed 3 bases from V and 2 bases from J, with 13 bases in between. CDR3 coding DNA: TGTGCCATCAGTGACACTTCGGGATCAAACTATGGCTACACCTTC. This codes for CAISDTSGSNYGYTF.

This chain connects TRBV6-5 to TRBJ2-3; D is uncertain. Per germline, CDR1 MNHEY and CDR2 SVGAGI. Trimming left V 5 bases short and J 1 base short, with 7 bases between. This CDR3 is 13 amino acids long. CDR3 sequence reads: CASSPRGTDTQYF. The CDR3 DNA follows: TGTGCCAGCAGTCCCCGGGGCACAGATACGCAGTATTTT.

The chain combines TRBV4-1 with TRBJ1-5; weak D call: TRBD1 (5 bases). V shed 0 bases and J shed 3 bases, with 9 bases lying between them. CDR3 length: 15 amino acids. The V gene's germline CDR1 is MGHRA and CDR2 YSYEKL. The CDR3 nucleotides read TGCGCCAGCAGCCAAGATCAGGGAATCAATCAGCCCCAGCATTTT. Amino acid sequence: CASSQDQGINQPQHF.

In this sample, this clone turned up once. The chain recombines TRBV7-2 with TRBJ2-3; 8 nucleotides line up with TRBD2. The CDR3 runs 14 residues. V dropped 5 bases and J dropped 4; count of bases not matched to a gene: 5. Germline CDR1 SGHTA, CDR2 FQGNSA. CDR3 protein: CASSPGLVADTQYF. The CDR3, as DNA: TGTGCCAGCAGCCCGGGACTAGTCGCAGATACGCAGTATTTT.

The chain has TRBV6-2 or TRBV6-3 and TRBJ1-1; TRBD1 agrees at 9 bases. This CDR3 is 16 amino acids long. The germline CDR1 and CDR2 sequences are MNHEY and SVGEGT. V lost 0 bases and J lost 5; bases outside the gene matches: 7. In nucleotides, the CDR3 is TGTGCCAGCAGTTACTCGCTGGGACAGGGAGGAACTGAAGCTTTCTTT. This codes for CASSYSLGQGGTEAFF.

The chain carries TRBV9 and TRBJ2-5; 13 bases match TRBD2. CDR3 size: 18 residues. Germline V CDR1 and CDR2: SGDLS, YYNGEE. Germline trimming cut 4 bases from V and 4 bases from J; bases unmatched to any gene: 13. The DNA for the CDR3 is TGTGCCAGCAGCTCCCCGCGGACTAGCGGGAGTATCAGAGAGACCCAGTACTTC. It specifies CASSSPRTSGSIRETQYF.

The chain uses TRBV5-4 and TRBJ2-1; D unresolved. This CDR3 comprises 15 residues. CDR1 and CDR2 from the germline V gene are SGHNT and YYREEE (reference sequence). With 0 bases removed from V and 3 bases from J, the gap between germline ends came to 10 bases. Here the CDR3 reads CASSLVGGNYNEQFF. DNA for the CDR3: TGTGCCAGCAGCTTGGTAGGCGGTAACTACAATGAGCAGTTCTTC.

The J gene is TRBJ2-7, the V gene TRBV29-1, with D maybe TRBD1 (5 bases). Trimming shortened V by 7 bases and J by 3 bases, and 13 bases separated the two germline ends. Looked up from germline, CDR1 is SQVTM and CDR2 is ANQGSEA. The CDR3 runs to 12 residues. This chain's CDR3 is CSGGHGHYEQYF. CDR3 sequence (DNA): TGCAGCGGTGGACACGGCCACTACGAGCAGTACTTC.

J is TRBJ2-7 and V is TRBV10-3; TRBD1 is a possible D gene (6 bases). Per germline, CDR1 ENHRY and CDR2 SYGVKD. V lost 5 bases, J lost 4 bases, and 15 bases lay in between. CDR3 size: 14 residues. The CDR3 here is CAISPDRNPYEQYF. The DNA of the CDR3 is TGTGCCATCAGTCCTGACAGGAACCCTTACGAGCAGTACTTC.

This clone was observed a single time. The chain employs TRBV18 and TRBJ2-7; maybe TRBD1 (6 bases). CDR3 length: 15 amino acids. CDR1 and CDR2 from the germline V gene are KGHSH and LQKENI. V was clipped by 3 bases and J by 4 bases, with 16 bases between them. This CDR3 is CASSPPTGNRYEQYF. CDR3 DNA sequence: TGTGCCAGCTCACCTCCTACAGGGAACCGGTACGAGCAGTACTTC.

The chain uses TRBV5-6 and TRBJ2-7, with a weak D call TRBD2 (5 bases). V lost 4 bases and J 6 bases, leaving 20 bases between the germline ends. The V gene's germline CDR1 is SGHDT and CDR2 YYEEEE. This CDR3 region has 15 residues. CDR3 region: CASSGSGVPFAEQYF. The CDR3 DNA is TGTGCCAGCAGCGGCTCCGGGGTCCCTTTCGCCGAGCAGTACTTC.